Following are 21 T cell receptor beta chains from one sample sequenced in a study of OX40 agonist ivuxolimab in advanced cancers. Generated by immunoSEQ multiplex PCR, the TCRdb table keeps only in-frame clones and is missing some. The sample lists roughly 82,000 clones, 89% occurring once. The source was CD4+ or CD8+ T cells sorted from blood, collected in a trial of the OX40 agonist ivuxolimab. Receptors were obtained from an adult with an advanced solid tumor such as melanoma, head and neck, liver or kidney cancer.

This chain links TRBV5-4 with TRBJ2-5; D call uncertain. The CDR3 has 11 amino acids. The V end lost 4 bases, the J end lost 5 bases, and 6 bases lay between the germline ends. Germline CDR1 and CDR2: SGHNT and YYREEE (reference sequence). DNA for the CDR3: TGTGCCAGCAGCCTGAGGGAGACCCAGTACTTC. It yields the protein CASSLRETQYF.

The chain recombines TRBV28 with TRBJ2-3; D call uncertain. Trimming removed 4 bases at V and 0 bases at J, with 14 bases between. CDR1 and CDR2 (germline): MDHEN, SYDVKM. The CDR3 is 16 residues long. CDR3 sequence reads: CASSSNWGSSTDTQYF. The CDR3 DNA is TGTGCCAGCAGTTCTAATTGGGGTTCGAGCACAGATACGCAGTATTTT.

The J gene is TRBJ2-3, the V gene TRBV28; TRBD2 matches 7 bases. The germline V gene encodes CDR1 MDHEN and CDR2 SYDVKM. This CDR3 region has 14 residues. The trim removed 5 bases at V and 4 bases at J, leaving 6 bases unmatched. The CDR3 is CASSPGLYADTQYF. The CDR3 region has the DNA TGTGCCAGCAGTCCGGGACTATATGCAGATACGCAGTATTTT.

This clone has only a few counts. CDR3 sequence reads: CASSPPATYEQYF. The CDR3 DNA is TGTGCCAGCAGCCCCCCGGCCACCTACGAGCAGTACTTC. The chain couples TRBV7-9 to TRBJ2-7; D not certain. The CDR3 is 13 residues long. V was cut by 5 bases and J by 2 bases, with 10 bases left in between. Germline loops: CDR1 SEHNR, CDR2 FQNEAQ (reference sequence).

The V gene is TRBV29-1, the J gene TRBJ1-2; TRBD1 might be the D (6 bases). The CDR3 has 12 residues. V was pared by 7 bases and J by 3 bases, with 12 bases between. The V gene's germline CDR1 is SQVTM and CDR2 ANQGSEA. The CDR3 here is CSGVRGDYGYTF. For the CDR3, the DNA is TGCAGCGGCGTCAGGGGCGACTATGGCTACACCTTC.

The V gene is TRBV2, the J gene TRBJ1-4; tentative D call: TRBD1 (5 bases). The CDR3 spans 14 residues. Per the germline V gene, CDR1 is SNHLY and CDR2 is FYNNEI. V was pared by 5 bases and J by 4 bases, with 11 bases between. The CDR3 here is CASSRGRNNEKLFF. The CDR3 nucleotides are TGTGCCAGCAGTAGGGGACGGAATAATGAAAAACTGTTTTTT.

The CDR3 loop reads CASSLETGGDSTLHF. CDR3 nucleotides: TGCGCCAGCAGCTTGGAGACAGGGGGCGACTCGACCCTCCACTTT. V is TRBV5-1 and J is TRBJ1-6; TRBD1 matches 10 bases. Germline V gene lookup returns CDR1 SGHRS and CDR2 YFSETQ. Germline trimming cut 0 bases from V and 14 bases from J; bases unmatched to any gene: 8. The CDR3 covers 15 residues.

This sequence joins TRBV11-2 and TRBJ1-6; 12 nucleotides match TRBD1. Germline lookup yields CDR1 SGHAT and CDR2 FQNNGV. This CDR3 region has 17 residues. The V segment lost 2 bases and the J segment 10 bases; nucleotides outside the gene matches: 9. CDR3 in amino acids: CASSLRRDRGPGSPLHF. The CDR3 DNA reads TGTGCCAGCAGCTTAAGGCGGGACAGGGGGCCAGGATCACCCCTCCACTTT.

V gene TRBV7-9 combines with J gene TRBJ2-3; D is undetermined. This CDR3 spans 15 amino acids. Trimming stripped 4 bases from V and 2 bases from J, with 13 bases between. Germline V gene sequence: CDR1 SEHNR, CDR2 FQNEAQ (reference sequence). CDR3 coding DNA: TGTGCCAGCAGCTCCTACCTCGTTTCCACAGATACGCAGTATTTT. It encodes CASSSYLVSTDTQYF.

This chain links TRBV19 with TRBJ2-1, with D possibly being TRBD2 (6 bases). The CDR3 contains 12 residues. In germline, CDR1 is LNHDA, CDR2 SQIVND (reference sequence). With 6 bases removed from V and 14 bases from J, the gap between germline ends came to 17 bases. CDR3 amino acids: CASSSGGAREFF. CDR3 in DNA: TGTGCCAGTAGCTCCGGCGGGGCTAGGGAGTTCTTC.

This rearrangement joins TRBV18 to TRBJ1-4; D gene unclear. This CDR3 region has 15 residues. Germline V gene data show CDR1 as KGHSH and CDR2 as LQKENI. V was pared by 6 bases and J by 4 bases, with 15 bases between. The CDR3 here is CASSPARTYNEKLFF. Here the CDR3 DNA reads TGTGCCAGCTCGCCAGCCCGGACTTATAATGAAAAACTGTTTTTT.

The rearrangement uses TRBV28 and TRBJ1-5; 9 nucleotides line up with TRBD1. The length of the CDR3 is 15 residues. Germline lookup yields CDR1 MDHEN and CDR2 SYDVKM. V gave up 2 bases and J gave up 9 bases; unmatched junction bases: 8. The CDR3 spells CASSLPRQGVRPQHF. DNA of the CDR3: TGTGCCAGCAGTTTACCGAGACAGGGGGTACGGCCCCAGCATTTT.

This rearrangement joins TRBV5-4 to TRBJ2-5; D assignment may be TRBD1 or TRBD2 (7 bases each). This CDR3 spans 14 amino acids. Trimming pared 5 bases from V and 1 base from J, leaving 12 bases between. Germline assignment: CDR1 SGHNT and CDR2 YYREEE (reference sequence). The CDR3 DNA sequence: TGTGCCAGCAGGGGAGGGACAGCCCAAGAGACCCAGTACTTC. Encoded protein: CASRGGTAQETQYF.

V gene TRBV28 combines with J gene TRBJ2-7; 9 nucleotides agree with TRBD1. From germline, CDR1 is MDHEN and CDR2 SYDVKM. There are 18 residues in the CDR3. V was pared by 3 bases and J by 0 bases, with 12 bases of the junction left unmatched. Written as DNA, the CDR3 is TGTGCCAGCAGTTTCGGGACAGGGCTACGACTGAGCTCCTACGAGCAGTACTTC. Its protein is CASSFGTGLRLSSYEQYF. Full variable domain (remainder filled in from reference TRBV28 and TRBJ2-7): DVKVTQSSRYLVKRTGEKVFLECVQDMDHENMFWYRQDPGLGLRLIYFSYDVKMKEKGDIPEGYSVSREKKERFSLILESASTNQTSMYLCASSFGTGLRLSSYEQYFGPGTRLTVT.

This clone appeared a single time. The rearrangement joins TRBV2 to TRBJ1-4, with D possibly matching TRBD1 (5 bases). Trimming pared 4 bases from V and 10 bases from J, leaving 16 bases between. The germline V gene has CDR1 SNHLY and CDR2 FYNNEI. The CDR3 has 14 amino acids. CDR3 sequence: CASSVGQGNGKLFF. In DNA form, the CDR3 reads TGTGCCAGCAGTGTTGGGCAGGGTAACGGAAAACTGTTTTTT.

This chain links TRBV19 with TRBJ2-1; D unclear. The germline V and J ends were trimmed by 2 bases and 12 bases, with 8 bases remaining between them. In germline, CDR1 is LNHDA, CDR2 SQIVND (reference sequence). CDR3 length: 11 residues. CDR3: CASSIREGQFF. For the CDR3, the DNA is TGTGCCAGTAGTATAAGGGAAGGGCAGTTCTTC.

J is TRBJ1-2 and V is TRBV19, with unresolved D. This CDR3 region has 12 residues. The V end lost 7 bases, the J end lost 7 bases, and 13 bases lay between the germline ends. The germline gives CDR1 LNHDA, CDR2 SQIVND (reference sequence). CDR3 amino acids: CASTETRRGYTF. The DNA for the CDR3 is TGTGCCAGTACGGAAACTAGGCGTGGCTACACCTTC.

The CDR3 nucleotides are TGTGCCAGCGCAGGGGGGGAGACCCAGTACTTC. Its translation: CASAGGETQYF. V and J are TRBV5-4 and TRBJ2-5; D might be TRBD1 (7 bases). Germline assignment: CDR1 SGHNT and CDR2 YYREEE (reference sequence). This CDR3 contains 11 residues. V lost 7 bases, J lost 5 bases, and 9 bases lay in between.

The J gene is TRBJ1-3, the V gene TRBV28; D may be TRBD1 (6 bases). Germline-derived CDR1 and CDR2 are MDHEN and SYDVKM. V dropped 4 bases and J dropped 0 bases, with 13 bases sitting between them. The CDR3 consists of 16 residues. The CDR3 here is CASSSASDSSGNTIYF. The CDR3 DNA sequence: TGTGCCAGCAGTTCCGCGTCGGACAGCTCTGGAAACACCATATATTTT.

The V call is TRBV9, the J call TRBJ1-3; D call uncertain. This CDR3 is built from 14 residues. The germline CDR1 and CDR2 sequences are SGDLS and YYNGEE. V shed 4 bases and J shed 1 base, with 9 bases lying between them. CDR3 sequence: CASSLFGSGNTIYF. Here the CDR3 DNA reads TGTGCCAGCAGCCTCTTCGGATCTGGAAACACCATATATTTT.

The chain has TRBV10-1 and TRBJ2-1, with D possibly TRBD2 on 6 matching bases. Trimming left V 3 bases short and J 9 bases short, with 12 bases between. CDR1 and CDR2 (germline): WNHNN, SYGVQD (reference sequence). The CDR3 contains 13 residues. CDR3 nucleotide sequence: TGCGCCAGCAGTGAAAGACTAGTAGCTGAGCAGTTCTTC. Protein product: CASSERLVAEQFF.